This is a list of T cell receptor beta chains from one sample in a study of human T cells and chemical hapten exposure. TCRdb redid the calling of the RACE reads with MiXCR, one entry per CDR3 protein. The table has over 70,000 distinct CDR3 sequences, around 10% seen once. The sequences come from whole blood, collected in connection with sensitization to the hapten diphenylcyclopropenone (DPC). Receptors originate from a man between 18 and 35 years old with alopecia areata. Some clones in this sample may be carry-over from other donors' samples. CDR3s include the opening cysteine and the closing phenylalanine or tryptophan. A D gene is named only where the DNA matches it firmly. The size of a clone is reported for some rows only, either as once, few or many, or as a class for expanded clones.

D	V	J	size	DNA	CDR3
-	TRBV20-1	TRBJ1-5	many	TGCAGTGCTAGAGATCAGGGCTCGAGCAATCAGCCCCAGCATTTT	CSARDQGSSNQPQHF
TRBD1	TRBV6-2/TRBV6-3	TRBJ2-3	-	TGTGCCAGCAGCACGGACAGGGCGAGCACAGATACGCAGTATTTT	CASSTDRASTDTQYF
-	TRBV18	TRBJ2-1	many	TGTGCCAGCTCACCAACGGGGGTATACAATGAGCAGTTCTTC	CASSPTGVYNEQFF
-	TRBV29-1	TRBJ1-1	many	TGCAGCGTTATTCATAACAGGGATGACACTGAAGCTTTCTTT	CSVIHNRDDTEAFF
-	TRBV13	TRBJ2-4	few	TGTGCCAGCAGCTTACGAAACATTCAGTACTTC	CASSLRNIQYF
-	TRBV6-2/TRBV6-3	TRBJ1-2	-	TGTGCCAGCAGTTACTCGACGGGGCAGGCCTATGGCTACACCTTC	CASSYSTGQAYGYTF
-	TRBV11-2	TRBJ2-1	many	TGTGCCAGCAGCTTATTCTGGGTTTGGATTTCCCCGCGAGGAGGCAATGAGCAGTTCTTC	CASSLFWVWISPRGGNEQFF
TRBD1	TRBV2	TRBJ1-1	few	TGTGCCAGCAGTGAACAGGGGGGGAAGAATACTGAAGCTTTCTTT	CASSEQGGKNTEAFF
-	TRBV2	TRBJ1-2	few	TGTGCCAGCAGTTCTCTACGGTCTATCTATGGCTACACCTTC	CASSSLRSIYGYTF
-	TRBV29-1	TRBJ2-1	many	TGCAGCGTTCGTAGACGGGTAGGACACAATGAGCAGTTCTTC	CSVRRRVGHNEQFF
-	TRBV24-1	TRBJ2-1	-	TGTGCCACCAGTGATAACGGAAACTACAATGAGCAGTTCTTC	CATSDNGNYNEQFF
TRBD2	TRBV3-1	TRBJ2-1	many	TGTGCCAGCAGCCAAGATCCAGAGGGACTAGCGGGAGTCAATGAGCAGTTCTTC	CASSQDPEGLAGVNEQFF
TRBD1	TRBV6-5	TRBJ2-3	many	TGTGCCAGCAGAGCGCGCAGGGGGCTAAGGATAGATACGCAGTATTTT	CASRARRGLRIDTQYF
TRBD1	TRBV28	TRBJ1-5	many	TGTGCCAGCAGAAAGGGACAGGGCAATCAGCCCCAGCATTTT	CASRKGQGNQPQHF
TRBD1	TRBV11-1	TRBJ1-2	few	TGTGCCAGCAGCGCGGGACAGATGGACTATGGCTACACCTTC	CASSAGQMDYGYTF
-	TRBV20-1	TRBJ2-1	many	TGCAGTGCCTCGGACACCTACAATGAGCAGTTCTTC	CSASDTYNEQFF
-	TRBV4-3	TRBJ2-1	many	TGCGCCAGCAGCCAAGTCGAGGGGCTTTACTACAATGAGCAGTTCTTC	CASSQVEGLYYNEQFF
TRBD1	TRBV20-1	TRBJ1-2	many	TGCAGTGCTAGGGACAGAACCGGGACAGATTATGGCTACACCTTC	CSARDRTGTDYGYTF
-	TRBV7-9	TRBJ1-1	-	TGTGCCAGCAGCATCAGGGACATCGGGATCGCTGAAGCTTTCTTT	CASSIRDIGIAEAFF
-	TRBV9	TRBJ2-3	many	TGTGCCAGCAGCGTCGAACCGGGACGGACTTACACAGATACGCAGTATTTT	CASSVEPGRTYTDTQYF
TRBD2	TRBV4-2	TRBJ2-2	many	TGTGCCAGCAGCCCACGCAGGGAGGGTCCCGGGGAGCTGTTTTTT	CASSPRREGPGELFF
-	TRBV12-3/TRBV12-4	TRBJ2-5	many	TGTGCCAGCAGTTTTTTCAGTGAAGAGACCCAGTACTTC	CASSFFSEETQYF
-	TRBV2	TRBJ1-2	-	TGTGCCAGCAGTGCAGAGGGACACGATGGCTACACCTTC	CASSAEGHDGYTF
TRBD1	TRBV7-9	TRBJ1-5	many	TGTGCCAGCAGCCCCGGGACAGGGAATGATCAGCCCCAGCATTTT	CASSPGTGNDQPQHF
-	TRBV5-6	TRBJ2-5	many	TGTGCCAGCAGCTTAGGTGGGAGGGAGACCCAGTACTTC	CASSLGGRETQYF
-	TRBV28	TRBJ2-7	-	TGTGCCAGCGGAAACCAGGGCGCCTACGAGCAGTACTTC	CASGNQGAYEQYF
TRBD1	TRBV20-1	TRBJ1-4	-	TGCAGTGCTAGAGCCCCCACACAGGGGATCAGTGAAAAACTGTTTTTT	CSARAPTQGISEKLFF
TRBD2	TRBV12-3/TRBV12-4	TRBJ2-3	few	TGTGCCAGCAGTCTGCCGGGACTAGCGGTGTTTGGTACGCAGTATTTT	CASSLPGLAVFGTQYF
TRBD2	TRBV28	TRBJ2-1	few	TGTGCCAGCAGCGTAAGCGGGGGGGACTACAATGAGCAGTTCTTC	CASSVSGGDYNEQFF
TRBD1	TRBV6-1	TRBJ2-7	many	TGTGCCAGCAGTGAAGCACAGGGGGCAGTTTTC	CASSEAQGAVF
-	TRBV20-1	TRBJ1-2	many	TGCAGTGCTAGAGAAGGCGGCAGGGGCAACTATGGCTACACCTTC	CSAREGGRGNYGYTF
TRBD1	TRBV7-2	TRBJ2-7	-	TGTGCCAGCAGCTTAGGGACAGGGGTCTACGAGCAGTACTTC	CASSLGTGVYEQYF
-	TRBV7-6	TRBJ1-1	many	TGTGCCAGCAGCCCCTTGCGGGCTTTCTTT	CASSPLRAFF
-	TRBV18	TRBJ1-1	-	TGTGCCAGCTCACCACCTAGGGTTGGCACTGAAGCTTTCTTT	CASSPPRVGTEAFF